The T cell receptor beta chain described here comes from a study of blood T cell repertoires in COVID-19. Across the whole study: Samples of COVID-19 (acute and convalescent) were obtained from the United States, Italy and Spain.

Per germline, CDR1 MNHEY and CDR2 SVGEGT. Trimming removed 4 bases from V and 10 bases from J, with 16 bases in between. There are 13 residues in the CDR3. Data came from immunoSEQ multiplex PCR; TCRdb stores just in-frame clones and leaves some out. Among about 290,000 clones listed, roughly 89% were seen once. The source of this sequence is a woman aged 40 to 50 who had recovered from COVID-19. This chain links TRBV6-2 or TRBV6-3 with TRBJ1-1; D is perhaps TRBD1 (5 bases). The sample taken for sequencing was peripheral blood. The CDR3 is CASSFTGGEGAFF. For the CDR3, the DNA is TGTGCCAGCAGTTTCACGGGGGGGGAAGGAGCTTTCTTT.